The source of this TCR beta chain is a study of CD8 T cells in Susac syndrome. With random hexamers, roughly 0.45 to 1 ug RNA was reverse transcribed. TCRdb re-derived calls from the immunoSEQ multiplex PCR reads in MiXCR, one entry per CDR3 protein. In the table there are 250,000 to 300,000 distinct CDR3 sequences, approximately 85% of which are singletons. The authors negatively isolated CD8+ and CD4+ T cells and FACS-enriched TEMRA cells. This clonotype was seen just once. This TCR was recovered from a human donor with multiple sclerosis. Sequencing input: CD8+ T cells from PBMCs.

This CDR3 reads CSARVQWETQYF. Here the CDR3 DNA reads TGCAGTGCTAGAGTCCAGTGGGAGACCCAGTACTTC. This chain uses TRBV20-1 with TRBJ2-5; D call uncertain. The CDR3 is 12 residues long. V was cut by 1 base and J by 5 bases, with 8 bases left in between. The germline V gene encodes CDR1 DFQATT and CDR2 SNEGSKA (reference sequence).